One and the same sample provided the 25 T cell receptor beta chains below, sequenced in a study of shared clonotypes between healthy human individuals. Assay: immunoSEQ multiplex PCR; the TCRdb copy retains only in-frame clones and omits some. The data hold some 580,000 clones, with 97% observed a single time. What was sequenced was naive CD4+ T cells sorted from blood. Subset here: CD45RA+ positively selected. All receptors derive from a young woman in good health.

The rearrangement uses TRBV28 and TRBJ2-3; 7 bases map to TRBD1. The CDR3 extends over 15 amino acids. Germline V gene lookup returns CDR1 MDHEN and CDR2 SYDVKM. J was trimmed by 1 base and V by 6 bases; bases with no gene match: 7. The CDR3 protein is CASRHRGRGTDTQYF. The CDR3 coding sequence is TGTGCCAGCAGACACAGGGGCAGGGGCACAGATACGCAGTATTTT.

The chain carries TRBV7-9 and TRBJ1-2; D is undetermined. In germline, CDR1 is SEHNR, CDR2 FQNEAQ (reference sequence). This CDR3 has 13 residues. Trimming pared 8 bases from V and 0 bases from J, leaving 10 bases between. CDR3 bases: TGTGCCAGCCGACCAGGCCCTAACTATGGCTACACCTTC. This gives the protein CASRPGPNYGYTF. The variable domain in full, with the rest retrieved from reference TRBV7-9 and TRBJ1-2, is DTGVSQNPRHKITKRGQNVTFRCDPISEHNRLYWYRQTLGQGPEFLTYFQNEAQLEKSRLLSDRFSAERPKGSFSTLEIQRTEQGDSAMYLCASRPGPNYGYTFGSGTRLTVV.

This clone was recorded once. The chain employs TRBV10-3 and TRBJ2-7; either TRBD1 or TRBD2 may supply D (5 bases each). Germline V gives CDR1 ENHRY, CDR2 SYGVKD. This CDR3 has 14 amino acids. V shed 6 bases and J shed 7 bases, with 19 bases lying between them. The CDR3 is CAIRKRESGGEQYF. The CDR3, as DNA: TGTGCCATCAGAAAACGAGAATCTGGGGGAGAGCAGTACTTC.

The chain employs TRBV10-3 and TRBJ2-7; 7 nucleotides align to TRBD1. The CDR3 contains 15 residues. After removal of 7 bases from V and 6 bases from J, the junction contained 15 bases not matched to a gene. Per the germline V gene, CDR1 is ENHRY and CDR2 is SYGVKD. In DNA form, the CDR3 reads TGTGCCATCAACGGTGACGACAGGGCGGTAGGCGAGCAGTACTTC. It is translated as CAINGDDRAVGEQYF.

The chain carries TRBV28 and TRBJ2-7; no definite D call. Germline V gene sequence: CDR1 MDHEN, CDR2 SYDVKM. This CDR3 comprises 15 residues. V was cut by 7 bases and J by 4 bases, with 20 bases left in between. CDR3 sequence: CASNLLDMPPYEQYF. CDR3 nucleotides: TGTGCCAGCAACCTACTCGACATGCCCCCGTACGAGCAGTACTTC. Based on the CDR3 plus reference TRBV28 and TRBJ2-7, the full variable domain is DVKVTQSSRYLVKRTGEKVFLECVQDMDHENMFWYRQDPGLGLRLIYFSYDVKMKEKGDIPEGYSVSREKKERFSLILESASTNQTSMYLCASNLLDMPPYEQYFGPGTRLTVT.

This clone appeared a single time. V and J are TRBV28 and TRBJ1-1, with a weak D call TRBD1 (6 bases). Germline CDR1 MDHEN, CDR2 SYDVKM. There are 16 residues in the CDR3. V was trimmed by 6 bases and J by 1 base, leaving 18 bases between them. The CDR3: CASRIWGDRQNTEAFF. The CDR3, as DNA: TGTGCCAGCAGAATTTGGGGCGACAGGCAGAACACTGAAGCTTTCTTT.

The CDR3: CASSRVRGGVDTQYF. The CDR3 nucleotides are TGTGCCAGCAGCCGCGTTAGGGGAGGGGTAGATACGCAGTATTTT. The rearrangement joins TRBV11-2 to TRBJ2-3; 7 bases agree with TRBD2. Trimming removed 5 bases from V and 5 bases from J; junction bases left unmatched: 10. There are 15 residues in the CDR3. Germline V gene lookup returns CDR1 SGHAT and CDR2 FQNNGV.

This clone was recorded only once. The J gene is TRBJ2-1, the V gene TRBV5-1; TRBD2 aligns across 8 bases. The CDR3 contains 17 residues. Trimming at V came to 0 bases and at J to 0 bases, leaving 5 bases not matched to a gene. The germline gives CDR1 SGHRS, CDR2 YFSETQ. The DNA for the CDR3 is TGCGCCAGCAGCTTGGAACTAGCGGAAGGCTCCTACAATGAGCAGTTCTTC. It translates to CASSLELAEGSYNEQFF.

V and J are TRBV19 and TRBJ1-5, with a weak D call TRBD1 (5 bases). The CDR3 consists of 14 residues. Germline assignment: CDR1 LNHDA and CDR2 SQIVND (reference sequence). The V and J ends lost 5 bases and 2 bases respectively, with 10 bases between them. CDR3 DNA sequence: TGTGCCAGTAGTGGACCGGGGGGCAATCAGCCCCAGCATTTT. It specifies CASSGPGGNQPQHF.

The rearrangement links TRBV29-1 to TRBJ2-1, with 11 bases lining up with TRBD2. V was clipped by 6 bases and J by 4 bases; unmatched bases: 8. Germline V lookup: CDR1 SQVTM, CDR2 ANQGSEA. The CDR3 is 15 residues long. CDR3 residues: CSVGYRLAGYNEQFF. The DNA for the CDR3 is TGCAGCGTGGGATACAGACTAGCGGGGTACAATGAGCAGTTCTTC.

J is TRBJ1-6 and V is TRBV7-9; D is perhaps TRBD1 (5 bases). Germline V gene sequence: CDR1 SEHNR, CDR2 FQNEAQ (reference sequence). The CDR3 sequence is 16 residues long. The V gene lost 2 bases and the J gene lost 4 bases, with 12 bases spanning the gap. The CDR3: CASSLWGAVYNSPLHF. The CDR3 DNA is TGTGCCAGCAGCTTATGGGGCGCGGTATATAATTCACCCCTCCACTTT.

The rearrangement links TRBV14 to TRBJ2-7; D may match TRBD1 or TRBD2 (6 bases each). Germline CDR1 reads SGHDN; CDR2 reads FVKESK. The V and J ends lost 5 bases and 2 bases respectively, with 13 bases between them. The CDR3 is made up of 14 amino acids. In DNA, the CDR3 is TGTGCCAGCAGCAAGGGGGGACCCCCCTACGAGCAGTACTTC. Translation gives CASSKGGPPYEQYF.

This clone was observed a few times. The chain recombines TRBV6-5 with TRBJ1-5; no clear D gene. V lost 6 bases, J lost 6 bases, and 15 bases lay in between. The CDR3 extends over 14 amino acids. Germline loops: CDR1 MNHEY, CDR2 SVGAGI. Here the CDR3 DNA reads TGTGCCAGCAGCCCGTCCGTGAGGAGTCAGCCCCAGCATTTT. As protein: CASSPSVRSQPQHF.

This sequence joins TRBV5-1 and TRBJ2-6, with 7 bases that match TRBD1. CDR1 and CDR2 (germline): SGHRS, YFSETQ. CDR3 size: 17 residues. Trimming at V came to 3 bases and at J to 0 bases, leaving 6 bases not matched to a gene. This CDR3 is CASSSGTVSSGANVLTF. The DNA for the CDR3 is TGCGCCAGCAGCTCAGGGACAGTATCCTCTGGGGCCAACGTCCTGACTTTC.

V and J are TRBV7-9 and TRBJ2-7, with D possibly being TRBD2 (6 bases). Trimming took off 4 bases at V and 1 base at J, with 23 bases between the two ends. There are 18 residues in the CDR3. Germline CDR1 and CDR2: SEHNR and FQNEAQ (reference sequence). CDR3 in amino acids: CASSSGQGSRDSSYEQYF. The DNA for the CDR3 is TGTGCCAGCAGCTCCGGGCAGGGTTCGCGGGATAGTTCCTACGAGCAGTACTTC. Variable domain in full (rest from reference TRBV7-9 and TRBJ2-7): DTGVSQNPRHKITKRGQNVTFRCDPISEHNRLYWYRQTLGQGPEFLTYFQNEAQLEKSRLLSDRFSAERPKGSFSTLEIQRTEQGDSAMYLCASSSGQGSRDSSYEQYFGPGTRLTVT.

The chain couples TRBV28 to TRBJ2-7, with 9 positions matching TRBD1. V gave up 6 bases and J gave up 6 bases; unmatched junction bases: 9. This CDR3 comprises 14 residues. Germline CDR1 and CDR2: MDHEN and SYDVKM. This CDR3 reads CASSKQGAVGEQYF. CDR3 DNA: TGTGCCAGCAGCAAACAGGGGGCTGTTGGCGAGCAGTACTTC.

The sample holds one count of this clone. V and J are TRBV5-4 and TRBJ2-7; possible D gene TRBD2, 6 bases. The ends were cut back, 4 bases at V and 2 bases at J, with 16 bases in the middle. The CDR3 has 15 residues. Germline CDR1 reads SGHNT; CDR2 reads YYREEE (reference sequence). CDR3 loop: CASSPGGTLTYEQYF. The CDR3 DNA follows: TGTGCCAGCAGCCCTGGGGGGACGTTGACCTACGAGCAGTACTTC.

The chain is built from TRBV7-9 and TRBJ2-1, with 11 nucleotides matching TRBD2. The junction had 3 bases not matched to a gene; V was cut back by 1 base and J by 4 bases. This CDR3 contains 16 residues. In germline, CDR1 is SEHNR, CDR2 FQNEAQ (reference sequence). The CDR3 reads CASSLVGTSGYNEQFF. The CDR3 region has the DNA TGTGCCAGCAGCTTAGTCGGGACTAGCGGTTACAATGAGCAGTTCTTC. Full variable domain (remainder filled in from reference TRBV7-9 and TRBJ2-1): DTGVSQNPRHKITKRGQNVTFRCDPISEHNRLYWYRQTLGQGPEFLTYFQNEAQLEKSRLLSDRFSAERPKGSFSTLEIQRTEQGDSAMYLCASSLVGTSGYNEQFFGPGTRLTVL.

This clone has only one observation. The V call is TRBV19, the J call TRBJ1-5; no definite D call. Per the germline V gene, CDR1 is LNHDA and CDR2 is SQIVND (reference sequence). The CDR3 extends over 16 amino acids. Trimming removed 5 bases from V and 4 bases from J, with 18 bases in between. CDR3 region: CASSLAGRAPNQPQHF. The CDR3 coding sequence is TGTGCCAGTAGTCTCGCGGGGAGGGCGCCGAATCAGCCCCAGCATTTT.

The chain carries TRBV11-2 and TRBJ2-7; weak D call: TRBD1 (5 bases). The germline CDR1 and CDR2 sequences are SGHAT and FQNNGV. The CDR3 has 14 residues. Trimming stripped 1 base from V and 5 bases from J, with 12 bases between. The DNA for the CDR3 is TGTGCCAGCAGCTTAGTGGTCAGGGTGAACGAGCAGTACTTC. Residues: CASSLVVRVNEQYF.

Only one count was recorded for this clone. The J gene is TRBJ2-2, the V gene TRBV14, with TRBD2 matching over 13 bases. The CDR3 is made up of 16 amino acids. The V gene end was trimmed by 4 bases and the J gene end by 4 bases; junction bases not matched to a gene: 3. The germline V gene has CDR1 SGHDN and CDR2 FVKESK. In DNA form, the CDR3 reads TGTGCCAGCAGCCCGGGACTAGCGGGACCCACCGGGGAGCTGTTTTTT. The encoded protein is CASSPGLAGPTGELFF. Full variable domain (remainder filled in from reference TRBV14 and TRBJ2-2): EAGVTQFPSHSVIEKGQTVTLRCDPISGHDNLYWYRRVMGKEIKFLLHFVKESKQDESGMPNNRFLAERTGGTYSTLKVQPAELEDSGVYFCASSPGLAGPTGELFFGEGSRLTVL.

V gene TRBV27 combines with J gene TRBJ2-1; 7 bases line up with TRBD2. The CDR3 has 13 amino acids. V lost 5 bases and J lost 5; bases outside the gene matches: 3. Germline values: CDR1 MNHEY, CDR2 SMNVEV (reference sequence). This chain's CDR3 is CASSTLADNEQFF. CDR3 DNA: TGTGCCAGCAGTACCCTAGCGGACAATGAGCAGTTCTTC.

This CDR3 is CASSVGQRSSGNTIYF. The CDR3 DNA reads as TGTGCCAGCAGCGTAGGACAGAGGAGCTCTGGAAACACCATATATTTT. The V gene is TRBV7-2, the J gene TRBJ1-3; TRBD1 is a possible D gene (6 bases). In germline, CDR1 is SGHTA, CDR2 FQGNSA. The length of the CDR3 is 16 residues. Trimming stripped 5 bases from V and 0 bases from J, with 14 bases between.

The gene calls are TRBV11-3 and TRBJ2-7, with 8 bases fitting TRBD2. Germline lookup yields CDR1 SGHNT and CDR2 YENEEA. The trim removed 1 base at V and 6 bases at J, leaving 2 bases unmatched. The CDR3 spans 13 residues. The CDR3 sequence: CASSLAGGLEQYF. In DNA form, the CDR3 reads TGTGCCAGCAGCTTAGCGGGGGGGCTCGAGCAGTACTTC.

In this sample, this clone turned up once. This chain joins TRBV19 and TRBJ2-3, with 7 bases lining up with TRBD2. Per germline, CDR1 LNHDA and CDR2 SQIVND (reference sequence). The CDR3 covers 15 residues. The trim removed 5 bases at V and 2 bases at J, leaving 7 bases unmatched. The CDR3 loop is CASSLLADHTDTQYF. The CDR3 DNA reads as TGTGCCAGTAGTTTGCTAGCGGATCACACAGATACGCAGTATTTT.